This TCR beta chain was observed in a study of T and B cells in COVID-19 patients. Multiplex PCR with BIOMED2 TRB-A/B primer pools amplified TRB rearrangements. Each CDR3 protein is one row after TCRdb ran MiXCR on the multiplex PCR reads. The table shows more than 7,500 distinct CDR3 sequences, with approximately 30% occurring only once. From blood, roughly 250-550 ng of genomic DNA served as TRB template. This clonotype is medium-sized. What it recognizes is unknown. Findings of the study overall: CD4+, regulatory T cell, CD8+ and sorted SARS-CoV-2-responsive or tetramer+ T cells were not yet sequenced.

Per germline, CDR1 LNHDA and CDR2 SQIVND (reference sequence). CDR3 length: 12 residues. Trimming pared 5 bases from V and 5 bases from J, leaving 9 bases between. The specimen was blood. The clonotype originates from a human donor with active COVID-19. The chain is built from TRBV19 and TRBJ1-1; D remains ambiguous. The CDR3 reads CASSHIGTEAFF. As DNA, the CDR3 is TGTGCCAGTAGTCACATAGGGACTGAAGCTTTCTTT.